The TCR beta chain under discussion was sequenced for a study of T cell responses to AZD1222 COVID-19 vaccine. Overall study: Second-dose timings of about 4 or about 12 weeks were pooled.

Findings of the study overall: Baseline testing showed seropositivity in only a handful of AZD1222 recipients. Donors in the cohort were predominantly white British and more often female, and clonal diversity was possibly underestimated.

Data came from immunoSEQ multiplex PCR; TCRdb stores just in-frame clones and leaves some out. The data show over 100,000 clones, roughly 84% seen once. A note on this clone: The antigen is undetermined.

The germline gives CDR1 SGHTA, CDR2 FQGNSA. The V gene lost 1 base and the J gene lost 4 bases, with 16 bases spanning the gap. The CDR3 has 17 amino acids. This sequence joins TRBV7-2 and TRBJ2-2; D is perhaps TRBD2 (5 bases). The source was peripheral blood, collected on day 0 of AZD1222 vaccination. The sequence was collected from an adult in good health. CDR3 sequence (DNA): TGTGCCAGCAGCTTAGAACCCCCTAGCACTGCCACCGGGGAGCTGTTTTTT. Protein sequence: CASSLEPPSTATGELFF.